The 25 T cell receptor beta chains presented below share a single source sample, sequenced in a study of CD8+CD57+ T cells in acquired aplastic anemia. Patients included in sequencing had previously demonstrated CD8+CD57+ cell expansion by flow cytometry. Profiling that covered TCR beta VDJ and CDR3 relied on genomic DNA as its template. MiXCR was run by TCRdb on the reads, yielding one entry per CDR3 protein. The table includes approximately 260,000 distinct CDR3 sequences, 70% to 85% detected once. The sample taken for sequencing was sorted CD4+, CD8+, or CD8+CD57+ T cells (not recorded which) from PBMCs. All receptors come from a human donor with aplastic anemia.

About this clonotype itself: A junction boundary mismatches the germline segment, possibly from a read error. The gene calls are TRBV7-9 and TRBJ1-1, with TRBD1 as a possible D gene (5 bases). CDR1 SEHNR and CDR2 FQNEAQ come from the germline V gene (reference sequence). The CDR3 is 15 residues long. As DNA, the CDR3 is TGTGCCAGCAGCTTTAATAGAGGCGGGGGGACCGAAGCGTTCTTT. Translation: CASSFNRGGGTEAFF. Using reference TRBV7-9 and TRBJ1-1 for the parts outside the CDR3, the full variable domain is DTGVSQNPRHKITKRGQNVTFRCDPISEHNRLYWYRQTLGQGPEFLTYFQNEAQLEKSRLLSDRFSAERPKGSFSTLEIQRTEQGDSAMYLCASSFNRGGGTEAFFGQGTRLTVV.

The rearrangement links TRBV7-3 to TRBJ2-5; D is unresolved. Germline values: CDR1 SGHTA, CDR2 FQGTGA. The CDR3 is 14 residues long. Trimming stripped 2 bases from V and 14 bases from J, with 21 bases between. CDR3 in amino acids: CASSLDPTYEHHYF. The CDR3 DNA reads as TGTGCCAGCAGCTTAGATCCAACCTACGAGCACCACTACTTC.

The gene calls are TRBV19 and TRBJ1-2, with D possibly matching TRBD1 (6 bases). CDR1 LNHDA and CDR2 SQIVND come from the germline V gene (reference sequence). V was cut by 11 bases and J by 5 bases, with 21 bases left in between. The CDR3 length is 14 residues. CDR3 DNA: TGTGCCGTAACATCTTCCGGGACATTTTATGGCTACACCTTC. Encoded protein: CAVTSSGTFYGYTF.

The chain has TRBV5-4 and TRBJ2-3; 7 nucleotides match TRBD2. The CDR3 is 15 amino acids. In germline, CDR1 is SGHNT, CDR2 YYREEE (reference sequence). Losses at the gene ends were 3 bases for V and 1 base for J; bases not matched to a gene: 5. The CDR3 region is CASSSTSERTDTQYF. The CDR3 region has the DNA TGTGCCAGCAGCTCTACTAGCGAGCGCACAGATACGCAGTATTTT.

This chain joins TRBV11-3 and TRBJ2-7; tentatively, D is TRBD2 (5 bases). V gave up 2 bases and J gave up 2 bases, with 22 bases separating them. The CDR3 sequence is 18 residues long. Germline V lookup: CDR1 SGHNT, CDR2 YENEEA. This chain's CDR3 is CASSLHLDGNTQAYEQYV. The CDR3 coding sequence is TGTGCCAGCAGCTTACATCTAGACGGGAACACCCAAGCCTACGAGCAGTACGTC.

CDR3: CASSFHRAGEALHYEQYV. CDR3 DNA: TGTGCCAGCAGCTTTCACCGGGCCGGGGAAGCCCTCCACTACGAGCAGTACGTC. J is TRBJ2-7 and V is TRBV7-3; D perhaps matches TRBD2 (5 bases). Trimming pared 3 bases from V and 3 bases from J, leaving 24 bases between. Germline V lookup: CDR1 SGHTA, CDR2 FQGTGA. CDR3 length: 18 residues.

This clonotype was seen more than once but under ten times. A much larger clone lies one base from this, so it may be a read error. V usage is TRBV7-9 and J usage is TRBJ2-3; D is perhaps TRBD1 or TRBD2 (5 bases each). The CDR3 totals 14 residues. Germline values: CDR1 SEHNR, CDR2 FQNEAQ (reference sequence). The CDR3 sequence: CASSLAGSYGTHVF. The CDR3 nucleotides are TGTGCCAGCAGCTTAGCGGGTAGCTACGGGACCCACGTCTTT. Full variable domain (remainder filled in from reference TRBV7-9 and TRBJ2-3): DTGVSQNPRHKITKRGQNVTFRCDPISEHNRLYWYRQTLGQGPEFLTYFQNEAQLEKSRLLSDRFSAERPKGSFSTLEIQRTEQGDSAMYLCASSLAGSYGTHVFGPGTRLTVL.

The chain uses TRBV5-1 and TRBJ2-1; 8 bases agree with TRBD2. V shed 3 bases, J shed 4 bases, and the junction held 12 bases outside the gene matches. The CDR3 covers 17 residues. The germline V gene encodes CDR1 SGHRS and CDR2 YFSETQ. CDR3 in amino acids: CASSSRSGNELYNEQFF. DNA for the CDR3: TGCGCCAGCAGCTCGCGTAGCGGGAACGAGCTATACAATGAGCAGTTCTTC.

This clonotype was detected a few times. No conserved phenylalanine or tryptophan ends this CDR3, so it is likely a read error. No DNA is shown, since the ends of the CDR3 on it are uncertain; the CDR3 is the one TCRdb lists. This chain connects TRBV2 to TRBJ2-1; the table's D gene call, TRBD1, was not cross checked with the DNA. The CDR3 region is 16 residues in length, termini included. Germline-derived CDR1 and CDR2 are SNHLY and FYNNEI. The CDR3 reads CASSGGGGANTEAFFG.

Note on this clonotype: One end of the junction fails to match germline, which may point to a read error. CDR3: CASSAATGSYQQF. In nucleotides, the CDR3 is TGTGCCAGCAGCGCAGCCACAGGATCCTACCAGCAGTTC. The chain links TRBV9 to TRBJ2-1; possible D gene TRBD1, 5 bases. Germline assignment: CDR1 SGDLS and CDR2 YYNGEE. The CDR3 has 13 residues.

This clonotype has a handful of counts. V is TRBV11-3 and J is TRBJ2-3; TRBD1 aligns across 8 bases. The length of the CDR3 is 16 residues. In germline, CDR1 is SGHNT, CDR2 YENEEA. The ends lost 0 bases at V and 2 bases at J; junction bases unmatched: 4. Here the CDR3 DNA reads TGTGCCAGCAGCTTAGATCTGACAGGGGCCACAGATACGCAGTATTTT. Translation: CASSLDLTGATDTQYF.

On this clonotype: Here the CDR3 omits its conserved ending phenylalanine or tryptophan, so a read error is the likely source. The DNA is omitted, as the CDR3 cannot be located on it reliably, and the CDR3 follows TCRdb's listing. The gene calls are TRBV2 and TRBJ2-3; TRBD2 is the table's D call, not checked against the DNA. The germline gives CDR1 SNHLY, CDR2 FYNNEI. The CDR3 has 14 residues if both end residues are counted. This chain's CDR3 is CASGVAGGPDTLYS.

Worth noting for this clonotype: This clone may be a read error of a much larger clone one base away. Given the absence of the conserved phenylalanine or tryptophan at the CDR3 end, a read error is likely. No DNA is shown, since the ends of the CDR3 on it are uncertain; the CDR3 is the one TCRdb lists. This chain uses TRBV7-9 with TRBJ2-7; TRBD1 is the table's D call, not checked against the DNA. Per the germline V gene, CDR1 is SEHNR and CDR2 is FQNEAQ (reference sequence). Including both end residues, the CDR3 is 15 amino acids long. The CDR3 sequence is CAGQGARETQYFGYL.

To note about this clonotype: This likely comes from a read error, as the CDR3 has no conserved phenylalanine or tryptophan at its end. Because the CDR3's place on the DNA is in doubt, the DNA is left out and the CDR3 is given as listed by TCRdb. This chain uses TRBV24-1 with TRBJ2-1; the DNA was not compared with TRBD1, the D call given in the table. From its first to its last residue, the CDR3 has 13 amino acids. From germline, CDR1 is KGHDR and CDR2 SFDVKD. This chain's CDR3 is CASSYTPTDLLFV.

The V gene is TRBV9, the J gene TRBJ1-4; TRBD1 aligns across 7 bases. Unmatched junction bases numbered 11, after V lost 4 bases and J lost 5 bases. Germline V gives CDR1 SGDLS, CDR2 YYNGEE. This CDR3 is 16 amino acids long. CDR3 nucleotides: TGTGCCAGCAGCTCAAACGACAGGGACGAAAATGAAAAACTGTTTTTT. It is translated as CASSSNDRDENEKLFF.

J is TRBJ2-7 and V is TRBV5-4; maybe TRBD2 (5 bases). Trimming pared 2 bases from V and 0 bases from J, leaving 6 bases between. The CDR3 spans 13 residues. Germline CDR1 and CDR2: SGHNT and YYREEE (reference sequence). CDR3 sequence: CASSFTSSYEQYV. In nucleotides, the CDR3 is TGTGCCAGCAGCTTTACTAGCTCCTACGAGCAGTACGTC.

In the case of this clonotype: Its ends do not fully match the called genes, so a read error is possible. V is TRBV7-9 and J is TRBJ2-1; D is unclear. From germline, CDR1 is SEHNR and CDR2 FQNEAQ (reference sequence). The CDR3 extends over 13 amino acids. The CDR3 bases are TGTGCCAGCAGCTTTACGGGTAGCTTCGGCAGTAACTTC. Amino acid sequence: CASSFTGSFGSNF.

V is TRBV9 and J is TRBJ1-6; unclear D gene. Trimming cost V 4 bases and J 16 bases, with 21 bases left between them. Germline lookup yields CDR1 SGDLS and CDR2 YYNGEE. This CDR3 region has 14 residues. The CDR3 sequence is CASSLSSYSSPLHF. The CDR3 DNA is TGTGCCAGCAGCTTGAGTTCCTACAGTTCCCCGCTCCACTTT.

Comments on this clonotype: The missing conserved phenylalanine or tryptophan at the end of this CDR3 makes a read error likely. The limits of the CDR3 on the DNA are not certain, so only TCRdb's listed CDR3 is given. The J gene is TRBJ1-1, the V gene TRBV7-4. Germline values: CDR1 SGHVT, CDR2 SQSDAQ. The CDR3 sequence runs 13 residues, both termini included. Here the CDR3 reads CASSSSTCGQYFV.

V and J are TRBV5-1 and TRBJ1-2; TRBD1 is a possible D gene (5 bases). CDR1 SGHRS and CDR2 YFSETQ come from the germline V gene. The CDR3 totals 13 residues. The V gene lost 1 base and the J gene lost 10 bases, with 14 bases spanning the gap. CDR3 protein: CASSLSGAYNYTF. CDR3 DNA sequence: TGCGCCAGCAGCTTGTCCGGGGCCTACAACTACACCTTC.

This rearrangement joins TRBV7-8 to TRBJ2-7; 8 bases align to TRBD1. CDR1 and CDR2 from the germline V gene are SGHVS and FQNEAQ. CDR3 length: 14 amino acids. In DNA, the CDR3 is TGTGCCAGCAGCAATCGACAGGGGTCTCAAGAGAAGCAGGTC. Its protein product is CASSNRQGSQEKQV.

The chain recombines TRBV12-5 with TRBJ2-1; D is perhaps TRBD2 (5 bases). The germline CDR1 and CDR2 sequences are LGHNT and FRNRAP. The CDR3 covers 13 residues. The chain's CDR3 is CASSFRGVDEQFF. The CDR3 nucleotides read TGTGCCAGCAGTTTTCGGGGTGTGGATGAGCAGTTCTTC.

The sample holds many counts of this clonotype. The chain employs TRBV7-9 and TRBJ2-5; 9 bases map to TRBD1. V was clipped by 11 bases and J by 2 bases; unmatched bases: 3. The CDR3 is 12 residues long. CDR1 is SEHNR and CDR2 is FQNEAQ in the germline V gene (reference sequence). CDR3 loop: CAGQGSQETQYF. For the CDR3, the DNA is TGTGCCGGACAGGGGTCTCAAGAGACCCAGTACTTC.

The V gene is TRBV20-1, the J gene TRBJ2-2, with TRBD2 matching 8 bases. The germline V gene encodes CDR1 DFQATT and CDR2 SNEGSKA (reference sequence). Unmatched junction bases numbered 6, after V lost 5 bases and J lost 1 base. This CDR3 is built from 15 residues. The CDR3: CSAENGGVNTGELFF. The CDR3 bases are TGCAGTGCTGAGAACGGGGGGGTGAACACCGGGGAGCTGTTTTTT.

Comments on this clonotype: Germline is not matched at one junction end, which may reflect a read error. This chain uses TRBV9 with TRBJ2-2; D not resolved. The CDR3 totals 14 residues. The germline V gene encodes CDR1 SGDLS and CDR2 YYNGEE. The CDR3 nucleotides read TGCGCCAGCAGCTTACGCGGTCACACCGGGGAGCTGTTTTTT. As protein: CASSLRGHTGELFF.